These 9 T cell receptor beta chains were sequenced from one sample in a study of cytomegalovirus exposure and HLA in healthy donors. The PCR had 60 Vbeta and 13 Jbeta primers. The table came from immunoSEQ multiplex PCR; TCRdb's copy has only in-frame clones and leaves some out. The sample holds roughly 170,000 clones, more than 70% seen once. What was sequenced was PBMCs. These receptors were taken from a woman aged 45-65 years in good health and CMV-seropositive.

The J gene is TRBJ2-7, the V gene TRBV7-9; TRBD2 is a possible D gene (6 bases). This CDR3 spans 17 amino acids. Germline CDR1 and CDR2: SEHNR and FQNEAQ (reference sequence). Trimming pared 5 bases from V and 1 base from J, leaving 21 bases between. The CDR3 sequence is CASSQSWEAIGSYEQYF. CDR3 coding DNA: TGTGCCAGCAGCCAAAGTTGGGAGGCGATAGGGTCCTACGAGCAGTACTTC.

The chain couples TRBV7-2 to TRBJ2-1, with 7 bases aligning to TRBD2. CDR3 length: 17 amino acids. The V and J ends lost 0 bases and 6 bases, in that order; junction bases with no gene match: 11. CDR1 and CDR2 (germline): SGHTA, FQGNSA. CDR3: CASSLAVFGGTFNEQFF. Written as DNA, the CDR3 is TGTGCCAGCAGCTTAGCGGTCTTCGGGGGGACTTTCAATGAGCAGTTCTTC. The full variable domain, rest sourced from reference TRBV7-2 and TRBJ2-1, is GAGVSQSPSNKVTEKGKDVELRCDPISGHTALYWYRQSLGQGLEFLIYFQGNSAPDKSGLPSDRFSAERTGGSVSTLTIQRTQQEDSAVYLCASSLAVFGGTFNEQFFGPGTRLTVL.

The chain has TRBV10-3 and TRBJ2-1; D gene ambiguous. V was clipped by 6 bases and J by 0 bases, with 3 bases between them. The CDR3 runs 12 residues. CDR1 is ENHRY, CDR2 SYGVKD, per germline. The CDR3 is CAISSSYNEQFF. CDR3 in DNA: TGTGCCATCAGCAGCTCCTACAATGAGCAGTTCTTC.

V is TRBV5-4 and J is TRBJ1-5, with 9 bases that match TRBD1. Losses at the gene ends were 3 bases for V and 7 bases for J; bases not matched to a gene: 14. From germline, CDR1 is SGHNT and CDR2 YYREEE (reference sequence). There are 17 residues in the CDR3. This CDR3 is CASSYWDRVRGEQPQHF. CDR3 DNA: TGTGCCAGCAGCTACTGGGACAGGGTACGGGGGGAACAGCCCCAGCATTTT. The whole variable domain, remainder taken from reference TRBV5-4 and TRBJ1-5, is ETGVTQSPTHLIKTRGQQVTLRCSSQSGHNTVSWYQQALGQGPQFIFQYYREEENGRGNFPPRFSGLQFPNYSSELNVNALELDDSALYLCASSYWDRVRGEQPQHFGDGTRLSIL.

The CDR3, as DNA: TGTGCCAGCAGCTCCTCTTTAGCGGGAGCTACGCAGTATTTT. It encodes CASSSSLAGATQYF. The rearrangement links TRBV7-3 to TRBJ2-3, with 9 bases that match TRBD2. This CDR3 has 14 residues. CDR1 and CDR2 (germline): SGHTA, FQGTGA. After removal of 4 bases from V and 8 bases from J, the junction contained 7 bases not matched to a gene.

This clone showed up just a few times. The chain employs TRBV5-1 and TRBJ1-2; D unclear. The V gene's germline CDR1 is SGHRS and CDR2 YFSETQ. The V and J ends lost 1 base and 6 bases respectively, with 22 bases between them. The CDR3 is made up of 17 amino acids. The CDR3, as DNA: TGCGCCAGCAGCTTGATCTCCGGTGTGACGGGGAGGGATGGCTACACCTTC. It encodes CASSLISGVTGRDGYTF.

V is TRBV11-2 and J is TRBJ2-7, with D perhaps matching TRBD1 (5 bases). Between the trimmed V and J ends, which lost 1 base and 6 bases, there was a span of 10 bases. Germline assignment: CDR1 SGHAT and CDR2 FQNNGV. The CDR3 contains 13 residues. CDR3 residues: CASSLGITGEQYF. The CDR3 nucleotides are TGTGCCAGCAGCTTAGGGATTACAGGCGAGCAGTACTTC.

The sample holds a few counts of this clone. The chain has TRBV5-5 and TRBJ1-2; 8 nucleotides line up with TRBD1. The J segment lost 2 bases and the V segment lost 4 bases, leaving 4 bases of the junction unmatched. From germline, CDR1 is SGHKS and CDR2 YYEKEE (reference sequence). The CDR3 is 14 residues long. CDR3 sequence (DNA): TGTGCCAGCAGCCCCTGGACAGGGAACTATGGCTACACCTTC. This gives the protein CASSPWTGNYGYTF.

The chain couples TRBV15 to TRBJ2-2; maybe TRBD1 (5 bases). Germline loops: CDR1 LNHNV, CDR2 YYDKDF (reference sequence). The germline V and J ends were trimmed by 6 bases and 7 bases, with 18 bases remaining between them. This CDR3 has 15 residues. The CDR3, as DNA: TGTGCCACCAGTCCAGGGATACCCGCCAGCGGGGAGCTGTTTTTT. This translates into CATSPGIPASGELFF.